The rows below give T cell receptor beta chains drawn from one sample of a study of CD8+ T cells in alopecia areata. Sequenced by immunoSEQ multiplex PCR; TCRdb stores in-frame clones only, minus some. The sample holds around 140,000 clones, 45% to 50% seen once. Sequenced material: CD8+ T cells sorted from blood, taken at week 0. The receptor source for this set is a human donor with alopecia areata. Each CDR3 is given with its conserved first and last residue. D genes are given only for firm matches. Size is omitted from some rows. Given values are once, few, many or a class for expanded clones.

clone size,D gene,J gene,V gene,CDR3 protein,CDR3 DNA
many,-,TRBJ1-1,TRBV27,CASSLVLGRGEAFF,TGTGCCAGCAGTTTAGTTTTGGGGAGGGGGGAAGCTTTCTTT
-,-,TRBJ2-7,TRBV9,CASSADSELGEQYF,TGTGCCAGCAGCGCGGACAGTGAGCTAGGAGAGCAGTACTTC
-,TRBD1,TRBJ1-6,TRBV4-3,CASSQDRQGGSPLHF,TGCGCCAGCAGCCAAGATCGACAGGGAGGTTCACCCCTCCACTTT
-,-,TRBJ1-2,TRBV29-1,CSVEGGYGYTF,TGCAGCGTTGAAGGCGGCTATGGCTACACCTTC
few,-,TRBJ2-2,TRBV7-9,CASRPDSRTGELFF,TGTGCCAGCAGGCCGGACAGCCGCACCGGGGAGCTGTTTTTT
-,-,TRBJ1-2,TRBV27,CASSLAGLRGYTF,TGTGCCAGCAGTTTGGCGGGTCTTAGGGGCTACACCTTC
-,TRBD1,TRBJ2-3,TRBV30,CAWSITGGSADTQYF,TGTGCCTGGAGTATAACAGGGGGCTCAGCAGATACGCAGTATTTT
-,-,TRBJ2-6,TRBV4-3,CASSHGDWGSGANVLTF,TGCGCCAGCAGCCATGGGGATTGGGGCTCTGGGGCCAACGTCCTGACTTTC
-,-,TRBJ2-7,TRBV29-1,CSVRSDGSEQYF,TGCAGCGTTAGATCGGACGGCTCCGAGCAGTACTTC
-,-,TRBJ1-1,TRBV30,CAWSVRVGNTEAFF,TGTGCCTGGAGTGTACGAGTGGGGAACACTGAAGCTTTCTTT
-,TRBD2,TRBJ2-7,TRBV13,CASSSQLAEEQYF,TGTGCCAGCAGCTCCCAACTAGCGGAGGAGCAGTACTTC
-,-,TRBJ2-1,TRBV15,CATRVMNEQFF,TGTGCCACCAGGGTTATGAATGAGCAGTTCTTC
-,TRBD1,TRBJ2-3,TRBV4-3,CASSQDWTGGEADTQYF,TGCGCCAGCAGCCAAGATTGGACAGGGGGCGAGGCAGATACGCAGTATTTT
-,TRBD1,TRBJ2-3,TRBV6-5,CASLQGQASTDTQYF,TGTGCCAGCTTACAAGGACAGGCTAGCACAGATACGCAGTATTTT
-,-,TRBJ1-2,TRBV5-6,CASSLGREKGYGYTF,TGTGCCAGCAGCTTGGGCAGGGAAAAAGGCTATGGCTACACCTTC
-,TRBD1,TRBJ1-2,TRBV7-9,CASSTDRGNYGYTF,TGTGCCAGCAGCACGGACAGGGGGAACTATGGCTACACCTTC
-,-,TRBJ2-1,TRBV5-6,CASSGVYNEQFF,TGTGCCAGCAGCGGGGTCTACAATGAGCAGTTCTTC
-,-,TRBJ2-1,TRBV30,CAWSFKNGEQFF,TGTGCCTGGAGTTTCAAGAATGGTGAGCAGTTCTTC
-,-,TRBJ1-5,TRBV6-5,CASSYAGEHQPQHF,TGTGCCAGCAGTTACGCAGGGGAACACCAGCCCCAGCATTTT
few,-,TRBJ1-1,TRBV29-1,CSVEDRGEAFF,TGCAGCGTTGAAGACCGCGGTGAAGCTTTCTTT
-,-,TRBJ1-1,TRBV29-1,CSAQTENTEAFF,TGCAGCGCTCAGACAGAGAACACTGAAGCTTTCTTT
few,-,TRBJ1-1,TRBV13,CASSLTPEAFF,TGTGCCAGCAGCTTAACTCCTGAAGCTTTCTTT
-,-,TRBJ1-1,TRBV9,CASSPQDPEAFF,TGTGCCAGCAGCCCACAAGACCCTGAAGCTTTCTTT
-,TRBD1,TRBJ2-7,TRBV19,CASSRDRDLYEQYF,TGTGCCAGTAGTCGGGACAGGGATCTCTACGAGCAGTACTTC
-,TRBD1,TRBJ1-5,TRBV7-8,CASSPTGGNNQPQHF,TGTGCCAGCAGCCCGACAGGGGGCAACAATCAGCCCCAGCATTTT
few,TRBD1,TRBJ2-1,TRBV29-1,CSVAPGQGWGNEQFF,TGCAGCGTCGCCCCCGGACAGGGATGGGGCAATGAGCAGTTCTTC
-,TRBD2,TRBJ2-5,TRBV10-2,CASSESRTSGDLGTQYF,TGCGCCAGCAGTGAGTCGAGGACTAGCGGGGACCTGGGGACCCAGTACTTC
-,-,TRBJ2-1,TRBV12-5,CASGPVRSSYNEQFF,TGTGCTAGTGGCCCCGTACGGAGCTCCTACAATGAGCAGTTCTTC
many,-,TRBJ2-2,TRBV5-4,CASSPKGRNTGELFF,TGTGCCAGCAGCCCGAAGGGACGGAACACCGGGGAGCTGTTTTTT
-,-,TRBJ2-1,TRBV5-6,CASSWGTGYNEQFF,TGTGCCAGCAGCTGGGGGACCGGCTACAATGAGCAGTTCTTC
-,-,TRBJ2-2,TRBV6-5,CASSSNTGELFF,TGTGCCAGCAGCTCAAACACCGGGGAGCTGTTTTTT
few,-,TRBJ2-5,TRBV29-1,CSVEVGFGQYF,TGCAGCGTTGAAGTGGGGTTCGGCCAGTACTTC
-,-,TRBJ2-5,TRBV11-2,CASSMGPGLRVAETQYF,TGTGCCAGCAGCATGGGACCCGGGCTTCGAGTGGCGGAGACCCAGTACTTC
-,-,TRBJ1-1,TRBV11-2,CASSLLGSEAFF,TGTGCCAGCAGCTTATTAGGATCTGAAGCTTTCTTT
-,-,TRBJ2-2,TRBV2,CASVDRHTGELFF,TGTGCCAGTGTAGACAGACACACCGGGGAGCTGTTTTTT
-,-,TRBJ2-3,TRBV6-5,CASSPGPNTDTQYF,TGTGCCAGCAGCCCTGGACCAAACACAGATACGCAGTATTTT
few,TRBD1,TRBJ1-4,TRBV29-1,CSVGDRLNNEKLFF,TGCAGCGTGGGGGACAGGTTAAATAATGAAAAACTGTTTTTT
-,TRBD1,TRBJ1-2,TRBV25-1,CASSPQRGRLEGYTF,TGTGCCAGCAGTCCTCAGAGGGGGCGTCTCGAGGGCTACACCTTC
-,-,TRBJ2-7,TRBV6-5,CASRNRDLGSYEQYF,TGTGCCAGCAGAAACAGGGATTTGGGCTCCTACGAGCAGTACTTC
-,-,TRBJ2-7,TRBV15,CATSRDSVIPYEQYF,TGTGCCACCAGCAGAGATTCAGTTATTCCCTACGAGCAGTACTTC
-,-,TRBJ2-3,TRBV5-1,CASSLEADTQYF,TGCGCCAGCAGCTTGGAGGCGGATACGCAGTATTTT
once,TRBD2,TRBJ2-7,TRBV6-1,CASSEGLAGIYEQYF,TGTGCCAGCAGTGAGGGACTAGCGGGGATCTACGAGCAGTACTTC
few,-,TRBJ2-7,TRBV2,CASSEAYELTYSEQYF,TGTGCCAGCAGTGAAGCTTACGAGCTCACTTATTCAGAGCAGTACTTC
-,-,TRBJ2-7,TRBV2,CASSGQSYEQYF,TGTGCCAGCAGTGGACAAAGCTACGAGCAGTACTTC
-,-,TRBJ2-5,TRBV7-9,CASSLLNLGQLGLQETQYF,TGTGCCAGCAGCTTATTGAATTTGGGTCAACTGGGCTTACAAGAGACCCAGTACTTC
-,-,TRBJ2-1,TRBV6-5,CASSGMGEQFF,TGTGCCAGCAGCGGTATGGGTGAGCAGTTCTTC
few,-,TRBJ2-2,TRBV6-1,CASIDTGELFF,TGTGCCAGCATAGACACCGGGGAGCTGTTTTTT
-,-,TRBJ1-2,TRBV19,CASRLKVSDGYTF,TGTGCCAGTAGATTGAAGGTGTCGGATGGCTACACCTTC
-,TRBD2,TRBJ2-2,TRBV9,CASSVARGGNTGELFF,TGTGCCAGCAGCGTAGCGCGGGGGGGGAACACCGGGGAGCTGTTTTTT